A selection of T cell receptor beta chains follows, all from one sample in a study of T cell changes during pregnancy in multiple sclerosis. Sequencing used immunoSEQ multiplex PCR; TCRdb keeps in-frame clones, though not all of them. The table records some 90,000 clones, roughly nine tenths of them present only once. This specimen was peripheral blood, taken in the first trimester of pregnancy. These TCRs come from a female donor with multiple sclerosis, enrolled in a pregnancy study. Both conserved end residues are part of each CDR3. A D gene is named only where the DNA matches it firmly. Rows give clone size only sometimes, using once, few, many, or a class for an expanded clone.

NA	TRBJ2-3	TRBV5-6	TRBD1	CASRDRGTDTQYF	TGTGCCAGCAGAGACAGGGGGACAGATACGCAGTATTTT
NA	TRBJ2-7	TRBV30	TRBD1	CAWGQGSYEQYF	TGTGCCTGGGGACAGGGCTCCTACGAGCAGTACTTC
once	TRBJ2-7	TRBV9	TRBD1	CASSPGQGYEQYF	TGTGCCAGCAGTCCGGGACAGGGGTACGAGCAGTACTTC
NA	TRBJ2-3	TRBV19	TRBD2	CASSTRSGSSTDTQYF	TGTGCCAGTAGTACTCGTAGCGGGTCTAGCACAGATACGCAGTATTTT
NA	TRBJ1-2	TRBV28	TRBD1	CAGLGTGNYGYTF	TGTGCCGGACTCGGGACAGGGAACTATGGCTACACCTTC
once	TRBJ2-6	TRBV2	NA	CASTFRGGSVLTF	TGTGCCAGCACCTTCAGGGGAGGGAGCGTCCTGACTTTC
NA	TRBJ1-4	TRBV13	NA	CASSLKVTNEKLFF	TGTGCCAGCAGCCTAAAAGTAACTAATGAAAAACTGTTTTTT
NA	TRBJ2-1	TRBV5-1	NA	CASSLAGAGYNEQFF	TGCGCCAGCAGCTTGGCGGGAGCGGGTTACAATGAGCAGTTCTTC
NA	TRBJ2-7	TRBV5-1	NA	CASTRGESDEQYF	TGCGCCAGCACCCGCGGGGAATCGGACGAGCAGTACTTC
NA	TRBJ2-5	TRBV6-5	TRBD2	CASAHGGDRETQYF	TGTGCCAGCGCGCACGGGGGGGATCGGGAGACCCAGTACTTC
NA	TRBJ1-1	TRBV2	NA	CASLGRGTEAFF	TGTGCCAGCCTGGGTAGGGGGACTGAAGCTTTCTTT
NA	TRBJ2-5	TRBV4-3	TRBD1	CASSQMVTGGGETQYF	TGCGCCAGCAGCCAGATGGTTACAGGGGGCGGCGAGACCCAGTACTTC
NA	TRBJ2-6	TRBV27	NA	CASSFLPSGANVLTF	TGTGCCAGCAGTTTTCTCCCCTCTGGGGCCAACGTCCTGACTTTC
NA	TRBJ1-1	TRBV19	NA	CASSTYGGAPEAFF	TGTGCCAGTAGTACCTACGGGGGGGCTCCTGAAGCTTTCTTT
NA	TRBJ1-5	TRBV27	TRBD1	CATPTGDRAVWAPGDQPQHF	TGTGCCACACCCACAGGGGACCGAGCGGTTTGGGCCCCGGGGGATCAGCCCCAGCATTTT
NA	TRBJ1-4	TRBV13	TRBD1	CASSTRDRANEKLFF	TGTGCCAGCAGCACCCGGGACAGGGCTAATGAAAAACTGTTTTTT
NA	TRBJ2-2	TRBV6-5	TRBD1	CASRPDRGPGELFF	TGTGCCAGCAGACCCGACAGGGGGCCCGGGGAGCTGTTTTTT
NA	TRBJ2-3	TRBV28	TRBD2	CASALRGGWDTQYF	TGTGCCAGCGCTTTGCGGGGGGGGTGGGATACGCAGTATTTT
NA	TRBJ2-1	TRBV13	NA	CASSPNRGGEQFF	TGTGCCAGCAGCCCTAACAGGGGAGGTGAGCAGTTCTTC
NA	TRBJ2-2	TRBV6-1	NA	CASSEADNPGTGELFF	TGTGCCAGCAGTGAAGCGGACAATCCCGGGACCGGGGAGCTGTTTTTT
many	TRBJ1-1	TRBV6-1	TRBD1	CASSAGTGGTEAFF	TGTGCCAGCAGTGCCGGGACAGGGGGCACTGAAGCTTTCTTT
NA	TRBJ1-1	TRBV28	TRBD1	CASSLFGDSEEAFF	TGTGCCAGCAGTTTATTTGGGGACAGTGAAGAAGCTTTCTTT